These 21 T cell receptor beta chains originate from one sample sequenced in a study of early T cells in non-severe SARS-CoV-2 infection. Via MiXCR, TCRdb re-called the 5' RACE reads, giving one row per CDR3 protein. Of more than 15,000 distinct CDR3 sequences listed, roughly 5.4% are singletons. The sample was whole blood, taken at baseline. The receptors shown here come from an adult who was a healthcare worker with PCR-confirmed SARS-CoV-2 infection or an uninfected control (not recorded which).

The V and J genes are TRBV2 and TRBJ2-5; tentative D call: TRBD2 (5 bases). CDR1 and CDR2 from the germline V gene are SNHLY and FYNNEI. Between the trimmed V and J ends, which lost 7 bases and 1 base, there was a span of 10 bases. The CDR3 spans 13 residues. The CDR3 nucleotides read TGTGCCAGCACAGGACGGGGCCAAGAGACCCAGTACTTC. Its protein product is CASTGRGQETQYF. Full variable domain (outside the CDR3, taken from reference TRBV2 and TRBJ2-5): EPEVTQTPSHQVTQMGQEVILRCVPISNHLYFYWYRQILGQKVEFLVSFYNNEISEKSEIFDDQFSVERPDGSNFTLKIRSTKLEDSAMYFCASTGRGQETQYFGPGTRLLVL.

This clonotype was counted many times. The genes are TRBV14 and TRBJ1-2, with D hard to call. This CDR3 has 15 residues. Germline V gene lookup returns CDR1 SGHDN and CDR2 FVKESK. V was cut by 1 base and J by 1 base, with 10 bases left in between. CDR3 DNA sequence: TGTGCCAGCAGCCAAGGTTGGAGAAATAACTATGGCTACACCTTC. It specifies CASSQGWRNNYGYTF.

By share, this clonotype counts as medium-sized. The chain couples TRBV10-1 to TRBJ1-1; D unresolved. This CDR3 is 14 amino acids long. V lost 7 bases, J lost 4 bases, and 16 bases lay in between. Germline V gene sequence: CDR1 WNHNN, CDR2 SYGVQD (reference sequence). CDR3 nucleotide sequence: TGCGCCAGCACCGGAGGTCCGGGTGGCACTGAAGCTTTCTTT. Amino acid sequence: CASTGGPGGTEAFF.

This clonotype came up many times. The chain has TRBV7-6 and TRBJ1-6; D perhaps matches TRBD1 (5 bases). CDR3 length: 14 amino acids. Germline V lookup: CDR1 SGHVS, CDR2 FNYEAQ. Trimming cost V 5 bases and J 8 bases, with 13 bases left between them. CDR3 bases: TGTGCCAGCAGCGGAGCCACACAGGATTCACCCCTCCACTTT. Translating it yields CASSGATQDSPLHF.

In this sample, this clonotype turned up many times. J is TRBJ1-5 and V is TRBV7-8, with D tentatively TRBD1 (5 bases). The germline gives CDR1 SGHVS, CDR2 FQNEAQ. V lost 2 bases and J lost 6, with 14 bases in between. The CDR3 runs to 15 residues. The CDR3, as DNA: TGTGCCAGCAGCTTAAATGCGAGGGGCGGTCAGCCCCAGCATTTT. As protein: CASSLNARGGQPQHF.

This clonotype was seen repeatedly, ten times or more. The chain is built from TRBV4-3 and TRBJ1-1; D is uncertain. The germline V gene has CDR1 LGHNA and CDR2 YSLEER. The V and J ends lost 1 base and 4 bases respectively, with 7 bases between them. The CDR3 loop spans 13 amino acids. CDR3 in DNA: TGCGCCAGCAGCCAAGCCCTCAGCACTGAAGCTTTCTTT. Amino acids: CASSQALSTEAFF.

This clonotype was counted many times. An end of the junction differs from the germline gene, which may be a read error. This chain joins TRBV7-2 and TRBJ2-5, with D perhaps matching TRBD2 (6 bases). The CDR3 runs 14 residues. Germline lookup yields CDR1 SGHTA and CDR2 FQGNSA. The CDR3 nucleotides read TGTGCCAGCAGTTTAGCGGACCGCCCCAAGACCCAGTACTTC. It is translated as CASSLADRPKTQYF.

The sample holds many counts of this clonotype. The chain carries TRBV20-1 and TRBJ2-7, with D possibly matching TRBD2 (5 bases). Trimming left V 5 bases short and J 0 bases short, with 11 bases between. Per the germline V gene, CDR1 is DFQATT and CDR2 is SNEGSKA (reference sequence). The CDR3 contains 13 residues. In nucleotides, the CDR3 is TGCAGTGCTCCAAGCGGAATCTCCTACGAGCAGTACTTC. Translated, it gives CSAPSGISYEQYF.

About this clonotype: This likely comes from a read error, as the CDR3 has no conserved phenylalanine or tryptophan at its end. This rearrangement joins TRBV7-8 to TRBJ1-1; no reliable D call. The length of the CDR3 is 14 residues. V lost 5 bases and J lost 6, with 16 bases in between. CDR1 is SGHVS and CDR2 is FQNEAQ in the germline V gene. CDR3 residues: CASSTETRLSEAFL. The CDR3 coding sequence is TGTGCCAGCAGCACAGAGACCAGGCTGTCTGAAGCTTTCCTT.

This clonotype is labeled as medium-sized (0.01 to 0.1%). The chain carries TRBV2 and TRBJ2-7; D is possibly TRBD2 (5 bases). V lost 7 bases and J lost 5, with 15 bases in between. The germline V gene has CDR1 SNHLY and CDR2 FYNNEI. This CDR3 has 13 amino acids. The CDR3 sequence: CASNGVFMDEQYF. The CDR3, as DNA: TGTGCCAGCAACGGGGTCTTTATGGACGAGCAGTACTTC.

Many counts were recorded for this clonotype. The rearrangement links TRBV15 to TRBJ1-5; D is unclear. Per the germline V gene, CDR1 is LNHNV and CDR2 is YYDKDF (reference sequence). V lost 1 base, J lost 2 bases, and 6 bases lay in between. The CDR3 runs 14 residues. CDR3 region: CATSRGLGNQPQHF. CDR3 nucleotide sequence: TGTGCCACCAGCAGAGGGTTGGGCAATCAGCCCCAGCATTTT.

In its sample, this clonotype was seen many times. This chain joins TRBV5-1 and TRBJ1-3, with D uncertain. In germline, CDR1 is SGHRS, CDR2 YFSETQ. V was clipped by 3 bases and J by 0 bases, with 13 bases between them. The CDR3 has 16 residues. CDR3 bases: TGCGCCAGCAGCTGGGCCGGAGGAAACTCTGGAAACACCATATATTTT. Translated, it gives CASSWAGGNSGNTIYF.

This clonotype was counted at least ten times. The V call is TRBV7-2, the J call TRBJ2-3, with a weak D call TRBD2 (6 bases). The CDR3 length is 15 residues. V lost 5 bases and J lost 1, with 13 bases in between. CDR1 is SGHTA and CDR2 is FQGNSA in the germline V gene. CDR3 sequence (DNA): TGTGCCAGCAGCCCCCGCCGGAGGGGCACAGATACGCAGTATTTT. The encoded protein is CASSPRRRGTDTQYF. The variable domain in full, with the rest retrieved from reference TRBV7-2 and TRBJ2-3, is GAGVSQSPSNKVTEKGKDVELRCDPISGHTALYWYRQSLGQGLEFLIYFQGNSAPDKSGLPSDRFSAERTGGSVSTLTIQRTQQEDSAVYLCASSPRRRGTDTQYFGPGTRLTVL.

This clonotype has at least ten counts. The rearrangement joins TRBV12-3 or TRBV12-4 to TRBJ2-7; the match to TRBD1 covers 9 bases. The CDR3 is made up of 15 amino acids. J gave up 5 bases and V 1 base, and 6 bases lay outside the gene matches. The CDR3 is CASSLGDRVYHEQYF. CDR3 DNA sequence: TGTGCCAGCAGTTTAGGGGACAGGGTCTACCACGAGCAGTACTTC.

This clonotype was seen many times. The V gene is TRBV7-9, the J gene TRBJ2-7; weak D call: TRBD2 (6 bases). V lost 6 bases, J lost 5 bases, and 14 bases lay in between. Germline CDR1 is SEHNR and CDR2 is FQNEAQ (reference sequence). The CDR3 runs to 13 residues. CDR3 DNA: TGTGCCAGCAGTTCGACTAGTTTCCACGAGCAGTACTTC. It codes for CASSSTSFHEQYF. Together with reference TRBV7-9 and TRBJ2-7, the CDR3 gives the full variable domain: DTGVSQNPRHKITKRGQNVTFRCDPISEHNRLYWYRQTLGQGPEFLTYFQNEAQLEKSRLLSDRFSAERPKGSFSTLEIQRTEQGDSAMYLCASSSTSFHEQYFGPGTRLTVT.

The sample holds many counts of this clonotype. V usage is TRBV5-1 and J usage is TRBJ2-7; 9 bases map to TRBD1. Trimming removed 4 bases from V and 6 bases from J; junction bases left unmatched: 2. Germline V gene sequence: CDR1 SGHRS, CDR2 YFSETQ. CDR3 length: 12 residues. The CDR3 DNA reads as TGCGCCAGCAGCCTGGACAGGGGCGAGCAGTACTTC. Translating gives CASSLDRGEQYF.

This clonotype was seen only a few times. This chain uses TRBV7-2 with TRBJ2-1; TRBD2 agrees at 9 bases. CDR1 and CDR2 from the germline V gene are SGHTA and FQGNSA. This CDR3 region has 16 residues. The trim removed 1 base at V and 8 bases at J, leaving 9 bases unmatched. The CDR3 sequence is CASSLDPAGGQDEQFF. CDR3 nucleotide sequence: TGTGCCAGCAGCTTAGATCCGGCGGGGGGGCAGGATGAGCAGTTCTTC.

This clonotype came up many times. This sequence joins TRBV6-5 and TRBJ2-4; D not resolved. The ends were cut back, 5 bases at V and 1 base at J, with 15 bases in the middle. The CDR3 runs to 16 residues. Germline values: CDR1 MNHEY, CDR2 SVGAGI. CDR3 DNA: TGTGCCAGCAGTAAACACGTGTTCGGTGCCAAAAACATTCAGTACTTC. It codes for CASSKHVFGAKNIQYF.

V is TRBV15 and J is TRBJ2-2; TRBD2 might be the D (5 bases). V lost 0 bases, J lost 2 bases, and 7 bases lay in between. Germline lookup yields CDR1 LNHNV and CDR2 YYDKDF (reference sequence). There are 15 residues in the CDR3. CDR3 DNA sequence: TGTGCCACCAGCAGAGAGGGAGTCAACACCGGGGAGCTGTTTTTT. It codes for CATSREGVNTGELFF.

Relative to its sample, this clonotype is medium-sized (0.01 to 0.1%). The J gene is TRBJ1-3, the V gene TRBV12-5; no reliable D call. In germline, CDR1 is LGHNT, CDR2 FRNRAP. The ends were cut back, 2 bases at V and 0 bases at J, with 8 bases in the middle. This CDR3 contains 15 residues. DNA of the CDR3: TGTGCTAGTGGTTTGATATCAAGCTCTGGAAACACCATATATTTT. Translation: CASGLISSSGNTIYF.

The gene calls are TRBV10-3 and TRBJ2-5; no clear D gene. CDR3 length equals 14 residues. The germline gives CDR1 ENHRY, CDR2 SYGVKD. The germline V and J ends were trimmed by 2 bases and 5 bases, with 12 bases remaining between them. CDR3 residues: CAISEDGEIETQYF. The CDR3 DNA reads as TGTGCCATCAGTGAGGACGGCGAGATTGAGACCCAGTACTTC.